This T cell receptor beta chain stems from a study of CD4 T cells in relation to SARS-CoV-2 and coronaviruses (dated by TCRdb to 2020 to 2023). Concerning the study at large: The ViraFEST assay cultured PBMCs with antigen for 10 days, then sequenced TCR beta CDR3s to find antigen-specific clonal expansions. Shared crossreactive spike epitopes were mapped to their HLA restriction using patient-derived lymphoblastoid cell lines. An HIV-1 Nef peptide pool or a no-peptide culture served as the negative reference condition. Memory CD4+ T cell crossreactivity between SARS-CoV-2 and common cold coronavirus spike proteins was assessed at the TCR clonotype level in the study. Expansion assays from other donors in the study were sequenced with a different, Illumina-based TCR-beta assay. The Adaptive Biotechnologies TCR-sequencing kit was used to sequence samples from a few pre-COVID donors and the naive versus memory experiments, whereas other data were Illumina-based.

The method behind the library was the immunoSEQ multiplex PCR assay. From the authors' description of their analysis: During preprocessing, nonproductive sequences were discarded, as were any CDR3s that did not begin with C, did not end with F or W, or were shorter than 7 amino acids. Antigen-specific clonotypes were called with the MANAFEST web app, based on expansion relative to reference and other culture wells. A clone was considered positive if significant expansion relative to the reference culture was observed in 2 of 3 replicate wells at an FDR below 0.05. To be called positive, a clone also had to show significant expansion compared with every other tandem well and an odds ratio greater than 5. After three terminal residues were trimmed from each end, CDR3 homology was quantified as pairwise Levenshtein distance using the stringdist R package. TCRdb retrieved this table from immuneACCESS and kept in-frame rearrangements only. Not all clones are present; in checked studies, unresolved V genes account for under half, and no reason is known for the remainder. That table furnishes V, J and clone size, whereas the DNA furnished D and trimming. The sample profile shows 18,000 or so clones; over 70% of them were found once. Approximately 30% of the sample lies in the top ten.

The paper's findings and limits, for the study overall: Because no donor provided both pre-pandemic and post-infection samples, tracing the source of pre-existing responses was limited. Roughly 67% of donors had memory CD4+ clonotypes that crossrecognized SARS-CoV-2 and at least one common cold coronavirus spike. Crossreactivity analysis centred on spike protein, so crossreactivity against other viral proteins was not assessed. Crossreactive clones showed significantly weaker SARS-CoV-2-driven expansion than monoreactive clones, consistent with antigenic imprinting. Small numbers of patients and of tested TCRs limited the study.

CD4+ T cells from unexposed donors were collected before the COVID-19 pandemic (2011-2018). The EasySep CD4+ T cell isolation kit was used to isolate CD4+ T cells once the cultures had run for roughly 10 days. Unexposed donor CD4+ T cells were tested for reactivity to SARS-CoV-2 S and N and four common cold coronavirus spike pools, as cell number allowed. PBMCs were cultured at fewer than 2.5 million per well in IMDM supplemented with 5% human AB serum and about 9 IU/ml IL-2. Half of the culture medium was replaced with fresh IL-2-containing medium on days 3 and 7. In general, every peptide culture condition was set up in three replicate wells. The leukapheresis product used for the unexposed donors was purchased from a commercial source. Ficoll-Paque PLUS gradient centrifugation was used to isolate PBMCs from leukapheresis product or whole blood. The PBMCs went either fresh into the expansion assay or into cryopreservation at -140 degrees C. The QIAamp Micro DNA Kit was used to extract genomic DNA from the CD4+ T cells.

The CDR3 sequence holds 16 residues, the cysteine and phenylalanine included. CDR3 DNA is the only sequence kept; it has 48 bases, read in frame from the first base. For CDR1 and CDR2, the germline V gene lists SNHLY and FYNNEI. V is clipped by 4 bases and J by 0 bases, and the sequence between their germline boundaries is 16 bases long. In regard to this clone: Its antigen remains unidentified. No base quality values were provided; no much bigger clone lies one nucleotide off.

The sample comprised CD4+ T cells from PBMCs, cultured in vitro. The clonotype originates from a human donor in good health. This receptor chain uses TRBV2 and TRBJ2-7; the D gene lacks a confident call. The CDR3 is CASSVPAAPSSYEQYF. DNA sequence: TGTGCCAGCAGTGTCCCGGCGGCCCCAAGCTCCTACGAGCAGTACTTC.